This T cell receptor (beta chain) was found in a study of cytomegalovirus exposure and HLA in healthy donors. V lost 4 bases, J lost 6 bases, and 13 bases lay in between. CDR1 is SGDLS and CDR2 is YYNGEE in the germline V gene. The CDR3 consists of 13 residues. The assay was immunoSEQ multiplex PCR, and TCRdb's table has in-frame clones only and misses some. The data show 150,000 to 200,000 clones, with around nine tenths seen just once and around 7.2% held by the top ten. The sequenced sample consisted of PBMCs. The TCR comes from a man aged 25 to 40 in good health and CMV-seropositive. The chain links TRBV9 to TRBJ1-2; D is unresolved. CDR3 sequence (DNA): TGTGCCAGCAGCCCATATTTTGCGGATGGCTACACCTTC. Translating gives CASSPYFADGYTF.